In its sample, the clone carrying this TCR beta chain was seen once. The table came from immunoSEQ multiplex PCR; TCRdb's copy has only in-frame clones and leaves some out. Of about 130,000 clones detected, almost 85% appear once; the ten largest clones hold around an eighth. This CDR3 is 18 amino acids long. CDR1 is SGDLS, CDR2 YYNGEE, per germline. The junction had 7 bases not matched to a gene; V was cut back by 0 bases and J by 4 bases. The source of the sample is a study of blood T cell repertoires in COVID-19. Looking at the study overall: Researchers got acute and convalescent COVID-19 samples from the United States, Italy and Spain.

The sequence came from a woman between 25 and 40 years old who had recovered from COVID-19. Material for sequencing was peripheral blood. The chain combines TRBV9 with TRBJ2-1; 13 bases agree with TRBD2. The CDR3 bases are TGTGCCAGCAGCGTAGAAGGTGGACTAGCGGGGGTATACAATGAGCAGTTCTTC. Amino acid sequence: CASSVEGGLAGVYNEQFF.